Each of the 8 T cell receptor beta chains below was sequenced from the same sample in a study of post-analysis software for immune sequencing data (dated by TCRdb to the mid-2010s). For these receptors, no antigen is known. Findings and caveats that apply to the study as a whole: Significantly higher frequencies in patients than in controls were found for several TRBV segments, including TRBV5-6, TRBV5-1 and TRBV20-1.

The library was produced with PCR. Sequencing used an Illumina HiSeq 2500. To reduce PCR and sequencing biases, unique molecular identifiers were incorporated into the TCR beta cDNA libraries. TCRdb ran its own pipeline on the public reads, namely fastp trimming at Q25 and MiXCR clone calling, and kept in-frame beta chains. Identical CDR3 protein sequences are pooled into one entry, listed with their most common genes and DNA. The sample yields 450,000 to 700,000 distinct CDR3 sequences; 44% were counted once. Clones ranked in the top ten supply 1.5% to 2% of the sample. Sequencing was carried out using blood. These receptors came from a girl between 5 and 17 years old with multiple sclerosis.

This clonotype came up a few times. CDR3 nucleotide sequence: TGCGCCAGCAGCCAAGGGGCGGGATTAAATGAAAAACTGTTTTTT. This sequence encodes CASSQGAGLNEKLFF. This chain links TRBV4-1 with TRBJ1-4; unclear D gene. Germline CDR1 MGHRA, CDR2 YSYEKL. The ends were cut back, 1 base at V and 5 bases at J, with 11 bases in the middle. This CDR3 has 15 residues.

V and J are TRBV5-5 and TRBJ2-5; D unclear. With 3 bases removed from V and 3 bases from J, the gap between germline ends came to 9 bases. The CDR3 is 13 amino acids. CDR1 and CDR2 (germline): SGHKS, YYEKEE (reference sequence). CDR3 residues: CASSSLYEETQYF. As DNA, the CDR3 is TGTGCCAGCAGCTCATTATACGAAGAGACCCAGTACTTC.

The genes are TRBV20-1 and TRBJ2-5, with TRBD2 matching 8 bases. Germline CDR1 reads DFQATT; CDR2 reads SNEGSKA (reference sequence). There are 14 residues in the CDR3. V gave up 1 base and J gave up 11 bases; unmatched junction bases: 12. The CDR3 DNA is TGCAGTGCTAGAGCGGGGGGGCCTTACAATGAGCAGTACTTC. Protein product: CSARAGGPYNEQYF.

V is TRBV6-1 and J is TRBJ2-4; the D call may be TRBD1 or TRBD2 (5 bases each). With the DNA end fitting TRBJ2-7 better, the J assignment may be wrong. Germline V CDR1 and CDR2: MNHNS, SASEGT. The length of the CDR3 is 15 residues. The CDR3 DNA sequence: TGTGCCAGCAGTGAATTCTGGGGGAGCGGATTCGAGCAGTACTTC. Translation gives CASSEFWGSGFEQYF.

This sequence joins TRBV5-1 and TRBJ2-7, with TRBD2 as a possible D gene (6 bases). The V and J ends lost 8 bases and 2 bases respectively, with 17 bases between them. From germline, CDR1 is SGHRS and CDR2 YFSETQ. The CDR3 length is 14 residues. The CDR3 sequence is CASRTGTGTYEQYF. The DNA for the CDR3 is TGCGCCAGTAGAACCGGGACTGGAACCTACGAGCAGTACTTC. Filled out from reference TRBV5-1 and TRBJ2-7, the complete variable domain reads KAGVTQTPRYLIKTRGQQVTLSCSPISGHRSVSWYQQTPGQGLQFLFEYFSETQRNKGNFPGRFSGRQFSNSRSEMNVSTLELGDSALYLCASRTGTGTYEQYFGPGTRLTVT.

DNA of the CDR3: TGTGCCAGCAGCAACTGGGACGAGGGGTCCAAAAACATTCAGTACTTC. It encodes CASSNWDEGSKNIQYF. The rearrangement joins TRBV11-3 to TRBJ2-4; D possibly uses TRBD1 or TRBD2 (5 bases each). This CDR3 is 16 amino acids long. V was clipped by 5 bases and J by 2 bases, with 16 bases between them. The germline V gene encodes CDR1 SGHNT and CDR2 YENEEA. The complete variable domain, with remaining parts taken from reference TRBV11-3 and TRBJ2-4, reads EAGVVQSPRYKIIEKKQPVAFWCNPISGHNTLYWYLQNLGQGPELLIRYENEEAVDDSQLPKDRFSAERLKGVDSTLKIQPAELGDSAVYLCASSNWDEGSKNIQYFGAGTRLSVL.

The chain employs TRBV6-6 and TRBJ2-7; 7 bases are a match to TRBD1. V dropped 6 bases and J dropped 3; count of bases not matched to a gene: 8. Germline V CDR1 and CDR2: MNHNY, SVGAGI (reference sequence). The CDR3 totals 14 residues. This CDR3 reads CASSLPDRNYEQYF. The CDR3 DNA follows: TGTGCCAGCAGCCTCCCGGACAGGAACTACGAGCAGTACTTC.

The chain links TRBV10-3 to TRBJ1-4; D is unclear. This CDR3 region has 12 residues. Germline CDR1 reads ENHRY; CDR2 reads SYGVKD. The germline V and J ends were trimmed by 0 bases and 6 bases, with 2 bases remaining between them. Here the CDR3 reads CAISESDEKLFF. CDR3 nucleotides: TGTGCCATCAGTGAGTCAGATGAAAAACTGTTTTTT.